A single sample is the source of the 14 T cell receptor beta chains below, sequenced in a study of chemoradiotherapy in HPV16-positive cancers. TCRdb's copy holds only in-frame clones and misses some; the assay was immunoSEQ multiplex PCR. This repertoire shows around 30,000 clones, 92% found once; its top ten account for 3% to 4.5%. The sequenced sample was blood, obtained from a patient who underwent chemoradiotherapy. The source is a human donor with HPV-associated anogenital cancer.

J is TRBJ2-3 and V is TRBV4-2; 8 bases fit TRBD2. This CDR3 has 17 residues. Germline V CDR1 and CDR2: LGHNA, YNFKEQ. V lost 5 bases, J lost 4 bases, and 14 bases stayed unmatched. CDR3 nucleotides: TGTGCCAGCAGCAAAAGCGGGGGCCAACCTTTTCCAGATACGCAGTATTTT. Its translation: CASSKSGGQPFPDTQYF.

This rearrangement joins TRBV6-6 to TRBJ2-3; no firm D call. Germline loops: CDR1 MNHNY, CDR2 SVGAGI (reference sequence). The CDR3 runs 14 residues. V shed 6 bases and J shed 0 bases, with 10 bases lying between them. CDR3 nucleotides: TGTGCCAGCAGATACACTCCAAGCACAGATACGCAGTATTTT. It specifies CASRYTPSTDTQYF.

J is TRBJ1-1 and V is TRBV6-1; 11 bases match TRBD1. The CDR3 spans 14 residues. Germline lookup yields CDR1 MNHNS and CDR2 SASEGT. V was clipped by 6 bases and J by 3 bases; unmatched bases: 3. CDR3 region: CASRGTGGDTEAFF. CDR3 DNA sequence: TGTGCCAGCAGGGGGACAGGGGGGGACACTGAAGCTTTCTTT.

This chain joins TRBV6-1 and TRBJ1-6, with 10 bases identical to TRBD1. Germline loops: CDR1 MNHNS, CDR2 SASEGT. CDR3 length: 14 amino acids. The V segment lost 7 bases and the J segment 5 bases; nucleotides outside the gene matches: 2. CDR3 DNA sequence: TGTGCCAGCATGGACAGGGGGAATAATTCACCCCTCCACTTT. As protein: CASMDRGNNSPLHF.

The rearrangement links TRBV7-7 to TRBJ1-4; 10 nucleotides line up with TRBD1. The CDR3 runs 16 residues. The germline V gene has CDR1 SSHAT and CDR2 FNYEAQ (reference sequence). V was pared by 2 bases and J by 8 bases, with 8 bases of the junction left unmatched. In DNA form, the CDR3 reads TGTGCCAGCAGCTTACGTCCCGGGACAGGGGTAGAAAAACTGTTTTTT. It translates to CASSLRPGTGVEKLFF. Full variable domain (remainder filled in from reference TRBV7-7 and TRBJ1-4): GAGVSQSPRYKVTKRGQDVTLRCDPISSHATLYWYQQALGQGPEFLTYFNYEAQPDKSGLPSDRFSAERPEGSISTLTIQRTEQRDSAMYRCASSLRPGTGVEKLFFGSGTQLSVL.

The chain's CDR3 is CASSFAPMTGNTGELFF. For the CDR3, the DNA is TGTGCCAGCAGCTTTGCCCCGATGACAGGCAACACCGGGGAGCTGTTTTTT. The J gene is TRBJ2-2, the V gene TRBV11-3, with D possibly matching TRBD1 (6 bases). V lost 3 bases to trimming and J lost 2 bases, with 16 bases between them. This CDR3 spans 17 amino acids. Germline V CDR1 and CDR2: SGHNT, YENEEA.

This chain joins TRBV5-1 and TRBJ1-4; unclear D gene. In germline, CDR1 is SGHRS, CDR2 YFSETQ. The length of the CDR3 is 13 residues. Deletions cut 1 base from V and 8 bases from J, with 9 bases between. CDR3 residues: CASSLNGGEKLFF. DNA of the CDR3: TGCGCCAGCAGCTTGAATGGTGGCGAAAAACTGTTTTTT.

J is TRBJ2-1 and V is TRBV2, with TRBD1 as a possible D gene (6 bases). Germline loops: CDR1 SNHLY, CDR2 FYNNEI. Trimming removed 8 bases from V and 3 bases from J, with 11 bases in between. This CDR3 contains 13 residues. The CDR3: CASEIGGYNEQFF. The CDR3 coding sequence is TGTGCCAGCGAGATAGGGGGCTACAATGAGCAGTTCTTC.

The gene calls are TRBV18 and TRBJ1-2; a possible D gene is TRBD1 (5 bases). Germline CDR1 is KGHSH and CDR2 is LQKENI. The CDR3 has 14 residues. With 2 bases removed from V and 4 bases from J, the gap between germline ends came to 11 bases. CDR3 DNA sequence: TGTGCCAGCTCACCATCGGGGCAGAGCTATGGCTACACCTTC. Amino acid sequence: CASSPSGQSYGYTF.

This rearrangement joins TRBV27 to TRBJ2-7; D is undetermined. CDR1 is MNHEY and CDR2 is SMNVEV in the germline V gene (reference sequence). Trimming stripped 2 bases from V and 1 base from J, with 6 bases between. The CDR3 spans 13 residues. The CDR3 loop reads CASSLTGSYEQYF. Here the CDR3 DNA reads TGTGCCAGCAGTTTAACGGGTTCCTACGAGCAGTACTTC.

Concerning this clone: The junction differs from germline at one of its ends, possibly a read error. The chain carries TRBV13 and TRBJ1-2, with a tentative D call TRBD1 (5 bases). Germline values: CDR1 PRHDT, CDR2 FYEKMQ (reference sequence). The CDR3 has 14 amino acids. The CDR3 sequence: CASSIGGTGKVYTF. In DNA, the CDR3 is TGTGCCAGCAGCATAGGCGGGACGGGGAAGGTCTACACCTTC.

The chain is built from TRBV27 and TRBJ2-2; TRBD1 matches at 8 bases. Germline V lookup: CDR1 MNHEY, CDR2 SMNVEV (reference sequence). V was clipped by 2 bases and J by 4 bases; unmatched bases: 12. The CDR3 has 18 amino acids. The CDR3 DNA reads as TGTGCCAGCAGTTTAAGGCCCCCAGAGACAGGGGCCACCGGGGAGCTGTTTTTT. This encodes CASSLRPPETGATGELFF.

The chain employs TRBV18 and TRBJ2-3; 13 bases are shared with TRBD2. This CDR3 has 17 residues. CDR1 is KGHSH and CDR2 is LQKENI in the germline V gene. Germline trimming cut 3 bases from V and 0 bases from J; bases unmatched to any gene: 3. CDR3 coding DNA: TGTGCCAGCTCACCGGGACTAGCGGGGACTAGCACAGATACGCAGTATTTT. Protein product: CASSPGLAGTSTDTQYF.

This chain joins TRBV2 and TRBJ2-5; D not resolved. Looked up from germline, CDR1 is SNHLY and CDR2 is FYNNEI. The V end lost 6 bases, the J end lost 5 bases, and 4 bases lay between the germline ends. CDR3 length: 10 residues. The CDR3 region is CASRRETQYF. CDR3 nucleotides: TGTGCCAGCAGGAGGGAGACCCAGTACTTC.